The 27 T cell receptor beta chains below were found in one sample sequenced in a study of blood T cell repertoires in COVID-19. Method: immunoSEQ multiplex PCR; TCRdb's copy keeps in-frame clones and lacks some. The top ten clones hold about 4.7% of a sample with around 200,000 clones, roughly 90% of them seen once. Sequencing used PBMCs or T cells enriched from blood (not recorded which). The receptor set was obtained from a woman in her thirties who had been exposed to COVID-19.

CDR3 in amino acids: CASSQAPIDSNEKLFF. CDR3 DNA: TGTGCCAGCAGCCAAGCCCCGATAGACAGTAATGAAAAACTGTTTTTT. The J gene is TRBJ1-4, the V gene TRBV3-1 (or the pseudogene TRBV3-2); D is perhaps TRBD1 (5 bases). Per the germline V gene, CDR1 is LGHDT and CDR2 is YNNKEL (reference sequence). The CDR3 is 16 residues long. V was shortened by 1 base and J by 4 bases, with 13 bases between the two germline ends.

This chain connects TRBV4-1 to TRBJ2-5; D is unclear. CDR1 is MGHRA and CDR2 is YSYEKL in the germline V gene. Trimming took 0 bases from V and 5 from J, leaving 10 bases between them. The CDR3 totals 14 residues. This CDR3 is CASSQDHGLETQYF. The CDR3 DNA sequence: TGCGCCAGCAGCCAAGATCACGGTCTGGAGACCCAGTACTTC.

This rearrangement joins TRBV14 to TRBJ2-5, with D tentatively TRBD1 (5 bases). Germline loops: CDR1 SGHDN, CDR2 FVKESK. V shed 4 bases and J shed 5 bases, with 11 bases lying between them. The CDR3 totals 13 residues. CDR3 sequence reads: CASSPPPGETQYF. For the CDR3, the DNA is TGTGCCAGCAGCCCTCCGCCAGGGGAGACCCAGTACTTC.

The chain links TRBV3-1 (or the pseudogene TRBV3-2) to TRBJ1-2, with D unclear. The length of the CDR3 is 13 residues. The V and J ends lost 3 bases and 8 bases respectively, with 13 bases between them. Germline CDR1 and CDR2: LGHDT and YNNKEL (reference sequence). The CDR3 spells CASSHALDGGYTF. The CDR3 nucleotides are TGTGCCAGCAGCCATGCCCTAGATGGCGGCTACACCTTC.

The table lists this clone with a count of one. The genes are TRBV12-3 or TRBV12-4 and TRBJ1-1; TRBD1 might be the D (6 bases). This CDR3 has 13 amino acids. The V end was cut by 6 bases, the J end by 6 bases, with 14 bases between. In DNA, the CDR3 is TGTGCCAGCAGGTCCGGGACACAGGCTGAAGCTTTCTTT. Translated: CASRSGTQAEAFF.

The rearrangement links TRBV5-1 to TRBJ2-7, with 7 bases lining up with TRBD2. Germline assignment: CDR1 SGHRS and CDR2 YFSETQ. The CDR3 runs 14 residues. V was clipped by 4 bases and J by 3 bases; unmatched bases: 7. CDR3 DNA sequence: TGCGCCAGCAGCGCCGATTCTAGCGGCTACGAGCAGTACTTC. It yields the protein CASSADSSGYEQYF.

The chain is built from TRBV2 and TRBJ1-5; 8 bases fit TRBD1. The length of the CDR3 is 15 residues. The junction had 8 bases not matched to a gene; V was cut back by 6 bases and J by 4 bases. Germline V lookup: CDR1 SNHLY, CDR2 FYNNEI. The CDR3 region is CASRGGTGGNQPQHF. The CDR3 DNA reads TGTGCCAGCAGGGGAGGGACAGGCGGAAATCAGCCCCAGCATTTT.

CDR3 loop: CASSIGGARDQPQHF. In DNA form, the CDR3 reads TGTGCCAGTAGTATCGGTGGGGCTCGGGATCAGCCCCAGCATTTT. The chain recombines TRBV19 with TRBJ1-5; the D gene is possibly TRBD1 (5 bases). The CDR3 spans 15 residues. Germline V gene data show CDR1 as LNHDA and CDR2 as SQIVND (reference sequence). The V and J ends lost 3 bases and 5 bases respectively, with 14 bases between them.

This clone was observed a handful of times. The chain joins TRBV6-4 to TRBJ1-4; TRBD1 agrees at 12 bases. Per the germline V gene, CDR1 is MRHNA and CDR2 is SNTAGT. The J segment lost 3 bases and the V segment lost 6 bases, leaving 14 bases of the junction unmatched. CDR3 length: 19 amino acids. The CDR3 bases are TGTGCCAGCAGACTCTACCGGGACAGGGGGCGGGTGGCTAATGAAAAACTGTTTTTT. It specifies CASRLYRDRGRVANEKLFF.

The rearrangement uses TRBV7-9 and TRBJ2-7, with D perhaps matching TRBD1 (7 bases). The CDR3 spans 13 residues. The V gene lost 5 bases and the J gene lost 4 bases, with 12 bases spanning the gap. Germline CDR1 SEHNR, CDR2 FQNEAQ (reference sequence). Here the CDR3 DNA reads TGTGCCAGCAGCGCGGGACAGCAGTACGAGCAGTACTTC. Its translation: CASSAGQQYEQYF.

This clone has only a few counts. The chain is built from TRBV7-4 and TRBJ2-7, with 9 bases lining up with TRBD1. V gave up 1 base and J gave up 3 bases; unmatched junction bases: 7. The CDR3 is 16 amino acids. CDR1 is SGHVT, CDR2 SQSDAQ, per germline. The CDR3 loop reads CASSLDPTGGHYEQYF. The CDR3 DNA reads TGTGCCAGCAGCTTAGATCCGACAGGGGGTCACTACGAGCAGTACTTC.

About this clone: Other DNA sequences of this sample code for an identical CDR3. This chain joins TRBV19 and TRBJ2-7, with D unresolved. Trimming took 3 bases from V and 4 from J, leaving 10 bases between them. The germline gives CDR1 LNHDA, CDR2 SQIVND (reference sequence). This CDR3 region has 13 residues. The CDR3 reads CASSISGSYEQYF. In nucleotides, the CDR3 is TGTGCCAGTAGTATTTCCGGGTCTTACGAGCAGTACTTC.

The chain links TRBV13 to TRBJ1-3; 9 bases fit TRBD1. The CDR3 is 17 amino acids. V was clipped by 3 bases and J by 0 bases; unmatched bases: 6. Germline CDR1 and CDR2: PRHDT and FYEKMQ (reference sequence). CDR3 coding DNA: TGTGCCAGCAGCTTGGGGGACAGGGTTTACTCTGGAAACACCATATATTTT. Amino acid sequence: CASSLGDRVYSGNTIYF. Filled out from reference TRBV13 and TRBJ1-3, the complete variable domain reads AAGVIQSPRHLIKEKRETATLKCYPIPRHDTVYWYQQGPGQDPQFLISFYEKMQSDKGSIPDRFSAQQFSDYHSELNMSSLELGDSALYFCASSLGDRVYSGNTIYFGEGSWLTVV.

The chain uses TRBV10-3 and TRBJ2-7; weak D call: TRBD2 (6 bases). The CDR3 runs 12 residues. Germline V gene sequence: CDR1 ENHRY, CDR2 SYGVKD. V was clipped by 6 bases and J by 5 bases, with 11 bases between them. DNA of the CDR3: TGTGCCATCAGCCCCCGGGAGAACGAGCAGTACTTC. Protein: CAISPRENEQYF.

This chain joins TRBV12-3 or TRBV12-4 and TRBJ1-1; D is uncertain. The CDR3 has 13 residues. V was shortened by 7 bases and J by 1 base, with 10 bases between the two germline ends. CDR3 nucleotides: TGTGCCAGCACCCTGCGTGGGAACACTGAAGCTTTCTTT. It yields the protein CASTLRGNTEAFF.

The CDR3 region has the DNA TGTGCCAGTAGTGTTGGCCCTGCGAACACCGGGGAGCTGTTTTTT. It codes for CASSVGPANTGELFF. The chain couples TRBV19 to TRBJ2-2; no clear D. V lost 5 bases and J 0 bases, leaving 10 bases between the germline ends. The CDR3 loop spans 15 amino acids. Looked up from germline, CDR1 is LNHDA and CDR2 is SQIVND (reference sequence).

The DNA of the CDR3 is TGTGCCAGCAAGGAGGGTAGATTTTCCAATCAGCCCCAGCATTTT. Its protein is CASKEGRFSNQPQHF. The chain combines TRBV2 with TRBJ1-5; no clear D gene. The CDR3 totals 15 residues. Germline-derived CDR1 and CDR2 are SNHLY and FYNNEI. The germline V and J ends were trimmed by 7 bases and 3 bases, with 16 bases remaining between them.

The V and J genes are TRBV7-8 and TRBJ2-7, with 10 bases that match TRBD2. Germline lookup yields CDR1 SGHVS and CDR2 FQNEAQ. CDR3 length: 16 residues. V shed 5 bases and J 5 bases; nucleotides not matched to a gene: 12. Here the CDR3 reads CASSATTSGLYNEQYF. The CDR3, as DNA: TGTGCCAGCAGCGCGACGACTAGCGGGTTATATAACGAGCAGTACTTC.

J is TRBJ1-2 and V is TRBV28; possible D gene TRBD1, 5 bases. The ends were cut back, 6 bases at V and 0 bases at J, with 11 bases in the middle. This CDR3 has 14 residues. The V gene's germline CDR1 is MDHEN and CDR2 SYDVKM. CDR3 in amino acids: CASSEQAANYGYTF. CDR3 nucleotide sequence: TGTGCCAGCAGCGAACAGGCAGCTAACTATGGCTACACCTTC.

This clone was counted a single time. This sequence joins TRBV19 and TRBJ2-1; D unresolved. The CDR3 consists of 11 residues. V lost 3 bases and J 8 bases, leaving 5 bases between the germline ends. Germline loops: CDR1 LNHDA, CDR2 SQIVND (reference sequence). CDR3 bases: TGTGCCAGTAGTATTAGCCATGAGCAGTTCTTC. This encodes CASSISHEQFF. The complete variable domain, with remaining parts taken from reference TRBV19 and TRBJ2-1, reads DGGITQSPKYLFRKEGQNVTLSCEQNLNHDAMYWYRQDPGQGLRLIYYSQIVNDFQKGDIAEGYSVSREKKESFPLTVTSAQKNPTAFYLCASSISHEQFFGPGTRLTVL.

The chain joins TRBV6-5 to TRBJ2-7, with D possibly being TRBD1 (5 bases). Trimming left V 8 bases short and J 3 bases short, with 11 bases between. The germline gives CDR1 MNHEY, CDR2 SVGAGI. The CDR3 length is 12 residues. This chain's CDR3 is CASGIDSYEQYF. As DNA, the CDR3 is TGTGCCAGCGGAATCGACAGCTACGAGCAGTACTTC.

The chain employs TRBV19 and TRBJ1-1; no definite D call. CDR3 length: 13 amino acids. V lost 8 bases to trimming and J lost 0 bases, with 10 bases between them. The germline V gene encodes CDR1 LNHDA and CDR2 SQIVND (reference sequence). This CDR3 is CASQRGMNTEAFF. CDR3 DNA: TGTGCCAGTCAGAGAGGGATGAACACTGAAGCTTTCTTT.

The chain employs TRBV5-1 and TRBJ1-2, with TRBD1 identical over 10 bases. V was clipped by 3 bases and J by 6 bases; unmatched bases: 5. This CDR3 has 14 residues. Germline V gene lookup returns CDR1 SGHRS and CDR2 YFSETQ. The DNA of the CDR3 is TGCGCCAGCAGCTGGACCGGGACAGGGGATGGCTACACCTTC. This codes for CASSWTGTGDGYTF.

This chain links TRBV5-1 with TRBJ2-3, with 11 bases fitting TRBD2. V trimming: 4 bases; J trimming: 6 bases; junction bases outside the gene matches: 13. The length of the CDR3 is 17 residues. Germline-derived CDR1 and CDR2 are SGHRS and YFSETQ. The CDR3 loop is CASSRHSGGADGDTQYF. In DNA form, the CDR3 reads TGCGCCAGCAGCCGACATAGCGGGGGGGCCGATGGTGATACGCAGTATTTT.

The J gene is TRBJ1-5, the V gene TRBV10-2, with TRBD1 as a possible D gene (6 bases). The CDR3 consists of 14 residues. The ends were cut back, 8 bases at V and 6 bases at J, with 17 bases in the middle. Germline lookup yields CDR1 WSHSY and CDR2 SAAADI. Written as DNA, the CDR3 is TGCGCCAGCGGTCAGGGGCGGCTAAGTCAGCCCCAGCATTTT. Protein: CASGQGRLSQPQHF.

This clone was counted between two and nine times. V and J are TRBV28 and TRBJ1-2; D may be TRBD1 (6 bases). The CDR3 spans 14 residues. V shed 6 bases and J shed 5 bases, with 16 bases lying between them. CDR1 is MDHEN and CDR2 is SYDVKM in the germline V gene. As DNA, the CDR3 is TGTGCCAGCAGCTACAGGGACGGGCTTTATGGCTACACCTTC. Residues: CASSYRDGLYGYTF.

The V call is TRBV11-3, the J call TRBJ2-7; the D is unclear. The CDR3 is 13 residues long. Trimming cost V 3 bases and J 6 bases, with 12 bases left between them. Germline lookup yields CDR1 SGHNT and CDR2 YENEEA. The CDR3 sequence is CASSFRQAGEQYF. CDR3 DNA sequence: TGTGCCAGCAGCTTTCGGCAGGCCGGCGAGCAGTACTTC.